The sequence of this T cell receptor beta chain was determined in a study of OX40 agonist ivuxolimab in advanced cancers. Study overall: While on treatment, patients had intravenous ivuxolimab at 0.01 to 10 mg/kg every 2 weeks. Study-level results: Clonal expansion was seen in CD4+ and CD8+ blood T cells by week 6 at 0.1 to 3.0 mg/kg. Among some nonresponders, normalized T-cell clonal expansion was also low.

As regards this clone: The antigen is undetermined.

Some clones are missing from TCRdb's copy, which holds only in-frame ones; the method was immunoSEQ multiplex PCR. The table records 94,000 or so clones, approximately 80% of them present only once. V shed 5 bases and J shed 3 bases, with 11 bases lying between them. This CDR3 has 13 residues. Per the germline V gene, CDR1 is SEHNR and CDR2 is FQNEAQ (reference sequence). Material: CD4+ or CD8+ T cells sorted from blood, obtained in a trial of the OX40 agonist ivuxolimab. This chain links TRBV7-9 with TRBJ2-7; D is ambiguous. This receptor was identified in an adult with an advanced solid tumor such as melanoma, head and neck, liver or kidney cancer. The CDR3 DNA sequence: TGTGCCAGCAGCCCCACCCCCAACTACGAGCAGTACTTC. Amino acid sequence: CASSPTPNYEQYF.